This T cell receptor beta chain emerged from a study of OX40 agonist ivuxolimab in advanced cancers. The method was immunoSEQ multiplex PCR; TCRdb's version includes in-frame clones alone and lacks a portion of them. The sample has tens of thousands of clones; approximately 83% are singletons. Germline values: CDR1 MNHNY, CDR2 SVGAGI (reference sequence). V shed 4 bases and J shed 4 bases, with 8 bases lying between them. The CDR3 runs to 12 residues. Sequencing used CD4+ or CD8+ T cells sorted from blood, obtained in a trial of the OX40 agonist ivuxolimab. The TCR was taken from an adult with an advanced solid tumor such as melanoma, head and neck, liver or kidney cancer. This rearrangement joins TRBV6-6 to TRBJ2-7; maybe TRBD1 (6 bases). CDR3 DNA sequence: TGTGCCAGCAGTTCAACAGGGTACGAGCAGTACTTC. As protein: CASSSTGYEQYF.